Reported below is one T cell receptor (beta chain). These data originate in a study of blood T cell repertoires in COVID-19. CDR3 length: 13 amino acids. The V gene lost 8 bases and the J gene lost 8 bases, with 15 bases spanning the gap. CDR1 is SGHTA and CDR2 is FQGNSA in the germline V gene. Enrolment of Seattle patients took place during active infection, and they were followed longitudinally. Authors' processing steps: The assay estimated nucleated cells by amplifying reference gene primers. Method: immunoSEQ multiplex PCR; TCRdb's copy keeps in-frame clones and lacks some. V, J and clone size are taken as reported in that table, and D and trimming were inferred from the DNA itself. The sample holds about 300,000 clones, around 89% seen once.

Sequenced input: peripheral blood. This sequence joins TRBV7-2 and TRBJ2-2; D is undetermined. This TCR derives from a woman aged 45-60 years with COVID-19, enrolled during active disease. CDR3 sequence reads: CASGSTWVGELFF. The CDR3 DNA reads as TGTGCCAGCGGTAGCACCTGGGTGGGGGAGCTGTTTTTT.